This TCR beta chain was recorded in a study of blood T cell repertoires in COVID-19. About the research overall: The United States, Italy and Spain supplied acute and convalescent COVID-19 samples.

Original methodology: Estimation of nucleated cell counts was performed using reference gene primer amplification. TCRdb's table, derived via immunoSEQ multiplex PCR, lists solely in-frame clones and lacks some. V and J calls plus clone size are reproduced from that table; the DNA served to infer D and trimming. Of nearly 55,000 clones in the sample, 60% to 85% were seen once. The CDR3 totals 16 residues. CDR1 is KGHDR and CDR2 is SFDVKD in the germline V gene. The trim removed 4 bases at V and 5 bases at J, leaving 7 bases unmatched. The sample was peripheral blood. The chain uses TRBV24-1 and TRBJ2-1; TRBD2 agrees at 10 bases. This receptor was identified in a human donor with active or convalescent COVID-19. The donor label of this sample is uncertain. The CDR3 DNA reads TGTGCCACCAGTGAGTGGACTAGCGGAGGGGACAATGAGCAGTTCTTC. This gives the protein CATSEWTSGGDNEQFF.